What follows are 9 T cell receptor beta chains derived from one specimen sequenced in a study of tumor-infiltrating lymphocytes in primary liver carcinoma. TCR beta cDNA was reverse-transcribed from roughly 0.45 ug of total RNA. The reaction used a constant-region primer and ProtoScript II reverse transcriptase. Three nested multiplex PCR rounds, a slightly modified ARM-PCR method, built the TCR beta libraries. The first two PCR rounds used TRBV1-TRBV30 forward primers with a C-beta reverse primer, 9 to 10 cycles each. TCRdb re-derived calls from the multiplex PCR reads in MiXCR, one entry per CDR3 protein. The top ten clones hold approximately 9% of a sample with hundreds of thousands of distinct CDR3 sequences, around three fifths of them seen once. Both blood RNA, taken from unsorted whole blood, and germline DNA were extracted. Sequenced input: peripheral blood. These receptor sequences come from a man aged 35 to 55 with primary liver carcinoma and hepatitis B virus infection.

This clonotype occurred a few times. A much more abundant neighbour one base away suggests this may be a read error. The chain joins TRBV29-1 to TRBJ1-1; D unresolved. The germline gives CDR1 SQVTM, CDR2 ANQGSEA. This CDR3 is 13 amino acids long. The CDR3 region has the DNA TGCAGCATTGAGTTCGACCCTTACACTGAAGCTTTCTTT. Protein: CSIEFDPYTEAFF.

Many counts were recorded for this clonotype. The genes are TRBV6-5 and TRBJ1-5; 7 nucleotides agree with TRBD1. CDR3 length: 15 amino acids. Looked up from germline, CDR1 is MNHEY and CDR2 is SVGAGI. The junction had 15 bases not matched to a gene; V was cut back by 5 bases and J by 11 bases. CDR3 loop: CASSPLTGLNEAQHF. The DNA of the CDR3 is TGTGCCAGCAGTCCACTGACAGGGCTAAACGAGGCCCAGCATTTT.

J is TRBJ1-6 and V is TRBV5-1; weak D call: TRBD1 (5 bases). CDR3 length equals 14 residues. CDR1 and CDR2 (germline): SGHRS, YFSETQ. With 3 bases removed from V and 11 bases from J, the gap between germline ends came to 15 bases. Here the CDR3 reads CASSWGGNDTPLHF. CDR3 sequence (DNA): TGCGCCAGCAGCTGGGGGGGTAACGATACACCCCTCCACTTT.

CDR3 protein: CAWRSDREGQYF. CDR3 in DNA: TGTGCCTGGAGATCCGACAGGGAGGGGCAGTACTTC. V usage is TRBV30 and J usage is TRBJ2-7; perhaps D is TRBD1 or TRBD2 (7 bases each). Germline lookup yields CDR1 GTSNPN and CDR2 SVGIG (reference sequence). The CDR3 covers 12 residues. Trimming took 3 bases from V and 9 from J, leaving 15 bases between them.

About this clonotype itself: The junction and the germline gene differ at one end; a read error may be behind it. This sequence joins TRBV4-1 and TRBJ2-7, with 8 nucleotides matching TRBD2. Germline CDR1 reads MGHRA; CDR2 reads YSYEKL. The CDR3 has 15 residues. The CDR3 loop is CASRQEQAGGDEQYF. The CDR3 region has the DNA TGCGCAAGCAGGCAAGAACAGGCGGGAGGAGACGAGCAGTACTTC.

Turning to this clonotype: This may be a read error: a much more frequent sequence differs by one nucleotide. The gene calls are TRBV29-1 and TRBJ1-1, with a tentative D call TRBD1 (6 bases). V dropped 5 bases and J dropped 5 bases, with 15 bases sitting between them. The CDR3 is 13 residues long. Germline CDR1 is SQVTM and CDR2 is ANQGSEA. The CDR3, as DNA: TGCAGCGTTATATCGGGGGCTAGGACTGAAGCTTTCTTT. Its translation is CSVISGARTEAFF.

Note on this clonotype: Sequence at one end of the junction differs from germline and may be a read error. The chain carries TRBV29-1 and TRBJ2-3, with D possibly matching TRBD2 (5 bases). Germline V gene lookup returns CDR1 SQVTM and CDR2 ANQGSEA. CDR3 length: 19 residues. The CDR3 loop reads CSVEERKLEVGEVTDTLYF. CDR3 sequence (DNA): TGCAGCGTTGAAGAGCGAAAACTAGAAGTGGGAGAGGTCACAGATACGCTGTATTTT.

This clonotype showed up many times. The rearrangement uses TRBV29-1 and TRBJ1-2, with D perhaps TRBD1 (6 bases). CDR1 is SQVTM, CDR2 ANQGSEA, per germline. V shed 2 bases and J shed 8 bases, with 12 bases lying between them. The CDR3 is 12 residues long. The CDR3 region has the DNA TGCAGCGTTGAATGGGGGCCGGGCGGCTACACCTTC. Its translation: CSVEWGPGGYTF.

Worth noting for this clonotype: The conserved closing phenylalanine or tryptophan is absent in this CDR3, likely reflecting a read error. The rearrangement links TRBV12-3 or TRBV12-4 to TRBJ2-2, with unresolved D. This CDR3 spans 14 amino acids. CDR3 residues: CASSYSVGTGELFS. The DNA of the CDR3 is TGTGCCAGTAGTTACTCCGTGGGCACCGGGGAGCTGTTTTCT.